The clone carrying this TCR beta chain showed up just a few times. Its antigen is currently unknown. PCR employed 60 Vbeta and 13 Jbeta primers. Data came from immunoSEQ multiplex PCR; TCRdb stores just in-frame clones and leaves some out. The sample lists 70,000 to 90,000 clones, around 76% occurring once. This entry is derived from a study of cytomegalovirus exposure and HLA in healthy donors. Study-wide background: Samples from HLA-typed donors yielded 65 million to 85 million unique TCRs in an early data release. Study findings and constraints: Cytomegalovirus association was assigned to about 150 TCR beta chains. Some highly shared sequence variants likely arose as a pipeline artifact. Some public TCRs appeared in many individuals, while most sequences were rare.

From germline, CDR1 is KGHSH and CDR2 LQKENI. The V segment lost 3 bases and the J segment 9 bases; nucleotides outside the gene matches: 3. The CDR3 is 13 amino acids. Sequencing input: PBMCs. This TCR was recovered from a male donor in good health and CMV-seropositive. J is TRBJ1-5 and V is TRBV18; TRBD1 matches 9 bases. The CDR3: CASSPGTGRPQHF. CDR3 DNA sequence: TGTGCCAGCTCACCCGGGACAGGGCGGCCCCAGCATTTT.